Detailed here is one TCR beta chain. This may be a read error, as it is one base from a much larger clone. Germline V gene data show CDR1 as SQVTM and CDR2 as ANQGSEA. There are 12 residues in the CDR3. These data originate in a study of T-cell reconstitution after alpha-beta-depleted transplantation in children. Preparation of the TCRbeta library involved a method that used unique molecular identifiers. TCRdb ran MiXCR on the PCR reads and lists one entry per CDR3 protein. The table shows hundreds of thousands of distinct CDR3 sequences, with around 11% occurring only once. This receptor was taken from a human donor who donated a stem cell graft to a child with acute lymphoblastic leukemia. V gene TRBV29-1 combines with J gene TRBJ2-2, with D possibly called TRBD1 or TRBD2 (5 bases each). The material sequenced was PBMCs from the stem cell graft donor, taken from the stem cell graft. DNA of the CDR3: TGCAGCGTTCAAGGGGTCACCGGGGCGCTGTTTTTT. Residues: CSVQGVTGALFF.